This T cell receptor (beta chain) was identified in a study of cytomegalovirus exposure and HLA in healthy donors. Study outcomes and limitations: Altogether, 164 TCR beta chains were recorded as cytomegalovirus-associated.

PCR used 60 Vbeta primers and 13 Jbeta primers. Sequencing used immunoSEQ multiplex PCR; TCRdb keeps in-frame clones, though not all of them. The data contain some 110,000 clones, just under 80% of them singletons. About this clone itself: Its specificity is not known.

Sequencing used PBMCs. The origin of this receptor is a male donor in good health and CMV-seronegative.

CDR3 residues: CASRGGWKETQYF. DNA for the CDR3: TGTGCCAGCCGAGGAGGGTGGAAAGAGACCCAGTACTTC. V and J are TRBV28 and TRBJ2-5; maybe TRBD2 (6 bases). Germline loops: CDR1 MDHEN, CDR2 SYDVKM. With 8 bases removed from V and 3 bases from J, the gap between germline ends came to 13 bases. The CDR3 is 13 amino acids.